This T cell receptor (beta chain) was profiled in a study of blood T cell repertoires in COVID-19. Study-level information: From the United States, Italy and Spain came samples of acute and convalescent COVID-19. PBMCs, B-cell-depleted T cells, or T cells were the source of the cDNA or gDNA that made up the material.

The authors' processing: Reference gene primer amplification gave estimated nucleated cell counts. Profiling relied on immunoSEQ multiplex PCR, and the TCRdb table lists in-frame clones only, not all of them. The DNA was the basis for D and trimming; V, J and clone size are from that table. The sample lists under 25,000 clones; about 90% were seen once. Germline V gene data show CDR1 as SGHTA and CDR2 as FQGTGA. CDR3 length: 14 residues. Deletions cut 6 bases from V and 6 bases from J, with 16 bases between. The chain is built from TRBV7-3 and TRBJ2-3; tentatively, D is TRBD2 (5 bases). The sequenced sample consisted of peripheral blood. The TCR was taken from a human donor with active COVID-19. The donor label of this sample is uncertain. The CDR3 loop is CASRPGGSGDTQYF. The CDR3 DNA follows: TGTGCCAGCAGACCCGGAGGTTCGGGCGATACGCAGTATTTT.